This T cell receptor beta chain was sequenced during a study of blood T cell repertoires in COVID-19. Study at large: PBMCs, B-cell-depleted T cells, or T cells provided the cDNA or gDNA that made up the material.

This CDR3 spans 16 amino acids. V dropped 4 bases and J dropped 1; count of bases not matched to a gene: 3. CDR1 and CDR2 from the germline V gene are LGHDT and YNNKEL (reference sequence). The authors' processing: Reference gene primer amplification gave nucleated cell count estimates. Profiling relied on immunoSEQ multiplex PCR, and the TCRdb table lists in-frame clones only, not all of them. That table gives V, J and clone size, and the DNA gave D and trimming. The sample has about 160,000 clones, approximately 90% seen once. This sequence was found in a woman aged 70-85 years with COVID-19, enrolled during active disease. Sequenced sample: peripheral blood. The chain joins TRBV3-1 (or the pseudogene TRBV3-2) to TRBJ2-2; TRBD2 matches at 10 bases. The CDR3 loop reads CASSRGLARNTGELFF. CDR3 in DNA: TGTGCCAGCAGCCGGGGACTAGCGCGGAACACCGGGGAGCTGTTTTTT.